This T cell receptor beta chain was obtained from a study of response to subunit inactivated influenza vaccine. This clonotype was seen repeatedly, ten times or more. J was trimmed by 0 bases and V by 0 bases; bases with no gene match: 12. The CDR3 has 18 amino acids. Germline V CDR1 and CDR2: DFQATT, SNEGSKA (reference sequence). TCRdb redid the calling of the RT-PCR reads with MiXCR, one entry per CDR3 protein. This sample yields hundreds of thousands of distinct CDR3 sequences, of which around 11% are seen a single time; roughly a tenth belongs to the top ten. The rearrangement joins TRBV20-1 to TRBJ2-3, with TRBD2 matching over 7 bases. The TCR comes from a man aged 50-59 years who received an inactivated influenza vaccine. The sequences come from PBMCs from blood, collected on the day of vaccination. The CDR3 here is CSARDLGGTTGSTDTQYF. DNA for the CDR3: TGCAGTGCTAGAGATCTCGGGGGGACCACTGGAAGCACAGATACGCAGTATTTT.